A selection of T cell receptor beta chains follows, all from one sample in a study of T-cell reconstitution after alpha-beta-depleted transplantation in children. TCRdb re-derived calls from the PCR reads in MiXCR, one entry per CDR3 protein. This sample has some 840,000 distinct CDR3 sequences, with roughly 15% found just once. The specimen was PBMCs, mostly from graft donor cells, collected 360 days after TCRalphabeta/CD19-depleted stem cell transplant. The source of these receptors is a male patient between 10 and 17 years old who had a stem cell transplant for acute lymphoblastic leukemia, so the T cells may come from the graft donor. The CDR3 runs from the conserved cysteine through the conserved F or W.

v_call	j_call	cdr3_aa
TRBV5-1	TRBJ2-7	CASSLPPDSYEQYF
TRBV14	TRBJ1-6	CAGSPRQGIGSPLHF
TRBV12-3/TRBV12-4	TRBJ2-7	CASSFRQGKGTRGLKEVYEQYF
TRBV5-1	TRBJ2-7	CASSLSAGIAYEQYF
TRBV7-2	TRBJ2-7	CASSLAGGGVYEQYF
TRBV4-1	TRBJ2-7	CASSQGPGTHYEQYF
TRBV9	TRBJ2-1	CASSVLVGGSYNEQFF
TRBV18	TRBJ2-1	CASSPIQGLSSYNEQFF
TRBV19	TRBJ2-7	CASSFRDRAFHEQYF
TRBV7-9	TRBJ2-7	CASSFGTSGLYEQYF
TRBV7-6	TRBJ2-1	CASNLYGRAGDEQFF
TRBV7-9	TRBJ2-3	CASSGRWREREDTQYF
TRBV5-1	TRBJ2-7	CASSLPPSDPYEQYF
TRBV3-1	TRBJ1-3	CASSQDPGEDTIYF
TRBV12-3/TRBV12-4	TRBJ1-3	CASQIFSSGNTIYF
TRBV3-1	TRBJ2-5	CASSQDSSSGREETQYF
TRBV27	TRBJ2-1	CASSLPPTGIPNNEQFF